The clone carrying this TCR beta chain has a count of ten or more. The sample is drawn from a study of molecular identifiers for immune sequencing clone quantification. MiXCR was run by TCRdb on the PCR reads, yielding one entry per CDR3 protein. Of approximately 90,000 distinct CDR3 sequences in the sample, 20% to 25% were seen once. Sequencing used naive CD8+ T cells from blood, with Jurkat cell RNA spiked in. This sample's subset: FACS-sorted CD8+CD4-CCR7+CD45RA+ naive T cells. The receptor comes from a human donor in good health. Some libraries in this study had Jurkat cell RNA spiked in.

CDR3 residues: CASSTVKGTNEKLFF. The CDR3, as DNA: TGTGCCAGCAGCACCGTGAAGGGTACTAATGAAAAACTGTTTTTT. The chain links TRBV12-3 or TRBV12-4 to TRBJ1-4; no reliable D call. The CDR3 extends over 15 amino acids. V was trimmed by 6 bases and J by 2 bases, leaving 13 bases between them.